This TCR beta chain was captured in a study of control samples from healthy donors and cancer patients. Germline-derived CDR1 and CDR2 are LGHDT and YNNKEL (reference sequence). The CDR3 consists of 14 residues. With V trimmed by 1 base and J by 5 bases, 2 bases remained unmatched. Clones were sequenced by immunoSEQ multiplex PCR, and TCRdb holds only the in-frame ones, with some missing. The data contain about 54,000 clones, around 95% of them singletons. The clonotype was recovered from a woman between 25 and 40 years old in good health. The sample consisted of blood. The chain has TRBV3-1 (or the pseudogene TRBV3-2) and TRBJ2-7; TRBD2 matches at 10 bases. Here the CDR3 reads CASSQVAGGHEQYF. For the CDR3, the DNA is TGTGCCAGCAGCCAAGTAGCGGGAGGTCACGAGCAGTACTTC.